This TCR beta chain was captured by sequencing in a study of blood T cells in healthy people across ages. Study results and caveats: Aged donors had fewer naive CD4+ cells and lower diversity than long-lived donors.

As concerns this clonotype: Its target is unknown.

The germline gives CDR1 DFQATT, CDR2 SNEGSKA (reference sequence). The CDR3 totals 13 residues. The second PCR ran about 6 to 12 cycles with a sample-barcoded 5' primer and J-beta primers. Any given sample supplied a minimum of 2.5 million CDR3-containing paired-end reads. One entry per CDR3 protein, called by TCRdb with MiXCR from the 5' RACE reads. The repertoire holds fewer than 1.5 million distinct CDR3 sequences, approximately 38% seen once, with around 8% in the top ten. This sequence joins TRBV20-1 and TRBJ2-4; TRBD2 agrees at 8 bases. The J call may be incorrect, as the DNA end agrees better with TRBJ2-7. Sequenced sample: blood. This clonotype was obtained from a woman aged 18-30 years in good health. CDR3 nucleotide sequence: TGCAGTGCCCCGGGAGGGCCTTTTCACGAGCAGTACTTC. Protein product: CSAPGGPFHEQYF.